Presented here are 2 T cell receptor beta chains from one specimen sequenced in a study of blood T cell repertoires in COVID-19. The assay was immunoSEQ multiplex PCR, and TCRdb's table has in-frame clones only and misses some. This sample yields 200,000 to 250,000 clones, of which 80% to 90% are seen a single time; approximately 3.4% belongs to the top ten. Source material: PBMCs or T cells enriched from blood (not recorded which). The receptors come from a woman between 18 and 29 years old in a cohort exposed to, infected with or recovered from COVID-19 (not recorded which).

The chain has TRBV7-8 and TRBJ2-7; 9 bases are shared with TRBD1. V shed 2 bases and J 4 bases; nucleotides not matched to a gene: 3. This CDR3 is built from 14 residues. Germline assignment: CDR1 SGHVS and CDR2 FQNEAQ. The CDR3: CASSLTDRGYEQYF. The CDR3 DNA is TGTGCCAGCAGCTTAACGGACAGGGGTTACGAGCAGTACTTC. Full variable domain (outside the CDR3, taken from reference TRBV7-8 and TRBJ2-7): GAGVSQSPRYKVAKRGQDVALRCDPISGHVSLFWYQQALGQGPEFLTYFQNEAQLDKSGLPSDRFFAERPEGSVSTLKIQRTQQEDSAVYLCASSLTDRGYEQYFGPGTRLTVT.

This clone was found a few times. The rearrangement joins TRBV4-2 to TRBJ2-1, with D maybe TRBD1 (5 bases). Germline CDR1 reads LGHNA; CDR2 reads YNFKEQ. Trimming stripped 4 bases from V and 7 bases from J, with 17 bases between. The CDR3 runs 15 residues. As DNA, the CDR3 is TGTGCCAGCAGCCCCTCCGGCAGGGAAGGGAATGAGCAGTTCTTC. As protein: CASSPSGREGNEQFF.